This T cell receptor beta chain comes out of a study of blood T cell repertoires in COVID-19. For the study at large: T cells, B-cell-depleted T cells, or PBMCs provided the cDNA or gDNA that served as material.

Measured with immunoSEQ multiplex PCR; TCRdb has only the in-frame clones, and not every one. The sample consists of around 110,000 clones, roughly 81% of them appearing once. Germline V lookup: CDR1 SGHDT, CDR2 YYEEEE. Trimming removed 6 bases at V and 2 bases at J, with 11 bases between. The CDR3 has 13 amino acids. The specimen was peripheral blood. The chain employs TRBV5-6 and TRBJ1-1; the D is unclear. This receptor was taken from a man aged 35 to 55 with acute or convalescent COVID-19. This CDR3 reads CASTSDTNTEAFF. The CDR3 coding sequence is TGTGCCAGCACCTCAGACACTAACACTGAAGCTTTCTTT.